The present entry profiles one TCR beta chain with its context. Clones were read by immunoSEQ multiplex PCR, and TCRdb kept only the in-frame ones, dropping some. The sample contains more than 15,000 clones, approximately 78% of which appear only once. This sample was included in a study of blood T cell repertoires in COVID-19. Study-level background: Acute and convalescent COVID-19 specimens originated in the United States, Italy and Spain.

CDR1 is SEHNR, CDR2 FQNEAQ, per germline (reference sequence). Trimming cost V 5 bases and J 2 bases; bases outside gene matches: 9. This CDR3 is built from 16 residues. Material: peripheral blood. V gene TRBV7-9 combines with J gene TRBJ1-2; 9 positions agree with TRBD1. The sequence was obtained from a man at least 80 years old with active or convalescent COVID-19. CDR3 in amino acids: CASSPTGGKGNYGYTF. The CDR3 DNA sequence: TGTGCCAGCAGCCCGACAGGGGGAAAGGGGAACTATGGCTACACCTTC.